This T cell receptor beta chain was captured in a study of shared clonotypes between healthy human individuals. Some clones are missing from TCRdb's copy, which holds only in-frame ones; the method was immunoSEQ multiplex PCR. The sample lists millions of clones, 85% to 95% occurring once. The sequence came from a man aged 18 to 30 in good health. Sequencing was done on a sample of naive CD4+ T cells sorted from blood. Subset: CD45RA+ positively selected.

The CDR3: CSVGQGVNEQFF. DNA for the CDR3: TGCAGCGTTGGACAGGGTGTGAATGAGCAGTTCTTC. The chain combines TRBV29-1 with TRBJ2-1, with TRBD1 identical over 7 bases. CDR1 and CDR2 (germline): SQVTM, ANQGSEA. The CDR3 loop spans 12 amino acids. Losses at the gene ends were 4 bases for V and 7 bases for J; bases not matched to a gene: 4.